This is a list of T cell receptor beta chains from one sample in a study of OX40 agonist ivuxolimab in advanced cancers. Assay used: immunoSEQ multiplex PCR; TCRdb lists only in-frame clones, some missing. In the table there are roughly 91,000 clones, roughly 95% of which are singletons. The sequencing used CD4+ or CD8+ T cells sorted from blood, collected in a trial of the OX40 agonist ivuxolimab. Source of these receptors: an adult with an advanced solid tumor such as melanoma, head and neck, liver or kidney cancer. Each CDR3 is given with its conserved first and last residue. The D gene is left open where the match is weak. Size is stated for part of the rows, as once, few or many counts, or as a class when the clone is expanded.

v_call: TRBV7-2; clone_size: -; j_call: TRBJ2-7; d_call: -; cdr3_nt: TGTGCCAGCAGCTTGACGACCTCCTACGAGCAGTACTTC; cdr3_aa: CASSLTTSYEQYF
v_call: TRBV6-5; clone_size: once; j_call: TRBJ1-5; d_call: -; cdr3_nt: TGTGCCAGCAGTTACCGGAGCAATCAGCCCCAGCATTTT; cdr3_aa: CASSYRSNQPQHF
v_call: TRBV7-9; clone_size: -; j_call: TRBJ2-7; d_call: TRBD2; cdr3_nt: TGTGCCAGCAGCTCTAGCGGGGATTTACGAACCTACGAGCAGTACTTC; cdr3_aa: CASSSSGDLRTYEQYF
v_call: TRBV7-8; clone_size: once; j_call: TRBJ2-5; d_call: TRBD1; cdr3_nt: TGTGCCAGCAGCTTAGAAAAAAAGTCTGGACAGGGTGGGGAGACCCAGTACTTC; cdr3_aa: CASSLEKKSGQGGETQYF
v_call: TRBV19; clone_size: -; j_call: TRBJ2-7; d_call: -; cdr3_nt: TGTGCCAGTAGTATCCTAGGGTCGTCCTACGAGCAGTACTTC; cdr3_aa: CASSILGSSYEQYF
v_call: TRBV15; clone_size: -; j_call: TRBJ1-1; d_call: -; cdr3_nt: TGTGCCACCAGCAGGAGGACACTTGGCACTGAAGCTTTCTTT; cdr3_aa: CATSRRTLGTEAFF
v_call: TRBV7-9; clone_size: -; j_call: TRBJ1-3; d_call: -; cdr3_nt: TGTGCCAGCAGCGCGCGGTCCTTACCGGACACCATATATTTT; cdr3_aa: CASSARSLPDTIYF
v_call: TRBV28; clone_size: -; j_call: TRBJ2-1; d_call: -; cdr3_nt: TGTGCCAGCACCCTCCGCGGCCTCAATGAGCAGTTCTTC; cdr3_aa: CASTLRGLNEQFF
v_call: TRBV6-6; clone_size: -; j_call: TRBJ2-7; d_call: -; cdr3_nt: TGTGCCAGCAGTTACCGCAGGAGTTACGAGCAGTACTTC; cdr3_aa: CASSYRRSYEQYF
v_call: TRBV9; clone_size: -; j_call: TRBJ2-1; d_call: -; cdr3_nt: TGTGCCAGCAACCCTTTCAGGGAAATAAGGAATGAGCAGTTCTTC; cdr3_aa: CASNPFREIRNEQFF
v_call: TRBV7-9; clone_size: few; j_call: TRBJ1-2; d_call: TRBD1; cdr3_nt: TGTGCCAGCAGCCCAGACCTGACAGGGTTCTATGGCTACACCTTC; cdr3_aa: CASSPDLTGFYGYTF
v_call: TRBV7-9; clone_size: -; j_call: TRBJ2-1; d_call: -; cdr3_nt: TGTGCCAGCAGGGAGAATCTGACCCCAGGGGAGTTCTTC; cdr3_aa: CASRENLTPGEFF
v_call: TRBV9; clone_size: -; j_call: TRBJ2-1; d_call: -; cdr3_nt: TGTGCCAGCAGCGTAGCTAACAATGAGCAGTTCTTC; cdr3_aa: CASSVANNEQFF
v_call: TRBV19; clone_size: -; j_call: TRBJ2-3; d_call: -; cdr3_nt: TGTGCCAGTAGTATAGCGTCTGTGAGCACAGATACGCAGTATTTT; cdr3_aa: CASSIASVSTDTQYF
v_call: TRBV4-3; clone_size: -; j_call: TRBJ2-7; d_call: TRBD2; cdr3_nt: TGCGCCAGCAGCCAAGATTGGTCGGGAGGAAGCTCCTACGAGCAGTACTTC; cdr3_aa: CASSQDWSGGSSYEQYF